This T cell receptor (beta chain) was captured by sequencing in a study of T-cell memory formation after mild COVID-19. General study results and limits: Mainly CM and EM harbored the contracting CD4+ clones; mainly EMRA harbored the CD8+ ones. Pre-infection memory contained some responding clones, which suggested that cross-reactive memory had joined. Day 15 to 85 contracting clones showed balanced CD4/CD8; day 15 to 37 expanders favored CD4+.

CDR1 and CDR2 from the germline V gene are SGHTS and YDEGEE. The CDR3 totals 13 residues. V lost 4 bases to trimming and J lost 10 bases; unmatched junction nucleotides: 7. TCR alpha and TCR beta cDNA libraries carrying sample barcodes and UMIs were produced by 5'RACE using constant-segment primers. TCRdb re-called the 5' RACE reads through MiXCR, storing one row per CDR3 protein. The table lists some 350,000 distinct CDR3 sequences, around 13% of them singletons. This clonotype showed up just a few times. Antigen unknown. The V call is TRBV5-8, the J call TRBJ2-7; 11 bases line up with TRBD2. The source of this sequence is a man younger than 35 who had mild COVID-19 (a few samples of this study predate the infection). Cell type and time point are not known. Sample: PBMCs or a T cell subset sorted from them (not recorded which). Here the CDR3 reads CASSVTSGARQYF. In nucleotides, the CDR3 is TGTGCCAGCAGCGTGACTAGCGGGGCCCGACAGTACTTC.